This passage covers 18 T cell receptor beta chains from one sample sequenced in a study of T cell responses to AZD1222 COVID-19 vaccine. Here immunoSEQ multiplex PCR was the method, and the copy in TCRdb shows in-frame clones only, minus some. The repertoire holds 89,000 or so clones, with around nine tenths as singletons. Here the sequenced sample was peripheral blood, taken on day 0 of AZD1222 vaccination. Every receptor here comes from an adult in good health.

CDR3 region: CASSSGPGEGYTF. DNA for the CDR3: TGTGCCAGCAGCTCAGGGCCAGGGGAAGGCTACACCTTC. V and J are TRBV7-3 and TRBJ1-2; the D gene is possibly TRBD1 (6 bases). CDR1 is SGHTA, CDR2 FQGTGA, per germline. The V end lost 4 bases, the J end lost 8 bases, and 14 bases lay between the germline ends. The CDR3 spans 13 residues.

This clone has a handful of counts. The chain uses TRBV7-8 and TRBJ1-1; D not certain. Germline CDR1 is SGHVS and CDR2 is FQNEAQ. The CDR3 totals 17 residues. V lost 5 bases and J lost 0, with 19 bases in between. CDR3 in amino acids: CASSIEGRVELNTEAFF. DNA of the CDR3: TGTGCCAGCAGCATTGAAGGTCGGGTGGAGCTGAACACTGAAGCTTTCTTT.

V gene TRBV29-1 combines with J gene TRBJ2-2, with TRBD1 matching 7 bases. CDR1 SQVTM and CDR2 ANQGSEA come from the germline V gene. The CDR3 extends over 14 amino acids. V shed 5 bases and J 4 bases; nucleotides not matched to a gene: 7. CDR3 nucleotides: TGCAGCGTTCGACAGGGTGGAGGCACCGGGGAGCTGTTTTTT. Its translation: CSVRQGGGTGELFF.

The V call is TRBV27, the J call TRBJ2-7, with 9 positions matching TRBD1. Germline V gene data show CDR1 as MNHEY and CDR2 as SMNVEV (reference sequence). With V trimmed by 3 bases and J by 7 bases, 10 bases remained unmatched. CDR3 length: 15 amino acids. CDR3 coding DNA: TGTGCCAGCAGTTTCTCCGGACAGGGGAGTAAAGAGCAGTACTTC. Translated: CASSFSGQGSKEQYF.

The chain couples TRBV7-2 to TRBJ1-3, with D perhaps matching TRBD1 (5 bases). With 1 base removed from V and 0 bases from J, the gap between germline ends came to 19 bases. The CDR3 runs to 19 residues. CDR1 is SGHTA, CDR2 FQGNSA, per germline. CDR3 loop: CASSLVIYRQGSSGNTIYF. The CDR3 nucleotides read TGTGCCAGCAGCTTAGTTATTTATCGTCAGGGATCCTCTGGAAACACCATATATTTT. Full variable domain (remainder filled in from reference TRBV7-2 and TRBJ1-3): GAGVSQSPSNKVTEKGKDVELRCDPISGHTALYWYRQSLGQGLEFLIYFQGNSAPDKSGLPSDRFSAERTGGSVSTLTIQRTQQEDSAVYLCASSLVIYRQGSSGNTIYFGEGSWLTVV.

The chain combines TRBV9 with TRBJ1-1, with TRBD1 matching over 10 bases. The CDR3 extends over 18 amino acids. From germline, CDR1 is SGDLS and CDR2 YYNGEE. With V trimmed by 0 bases and J by 1 base, 9 bases remained unmatched. CDR3 residues: CASSVEASTGGSNTEAFF. The CDR3 DNA is TGTGCCAGCAGCGTAGAAGCTTCGACAGGGGGCTCGAACACTGAAGCTTTCTTT.

The genes are TRBV6-2 or TRBV6-3 and TRBJ1-6; TRBD1 matches at 8 bases. The J segment lost 4 bases and the V segment lost 7 bases, leaving 6 bases of the junction unmatched. In germline, CDR1 is MNHEY, CDR2 SVGEGT. This CDR3 is 15 amino acids long. CDR3 sequence: CASTPGDRYNSPLHF. CDR3 DNA sequence: TGTGCCAGCACCCCAGGGGACAGGTATAATTCACCCCTCCACTTT.

The gene calls are TRBV6-2 or TRBV6-3 and TRBJ1-2; 9 bases are shared with TRBD1. Germline CDR1 reads MNHEY; CDR2 reads SVGEGT. V shed 3 bases and J 7 bases; nucleotides not matched to a gene: 6. This CDR3 spans 14 amino acids. CDR3: CASSYEQGARGYTF. The CDR3 DNA sequence: TGTGCCAGCAGTTATGAACAGGGGGCGCGTGGCTACACCTTC.

Here the CDR3 reads CASSETRVGTEAFF. CDR3 nucleotides: TGTGCCAGCAGTGAGACCAGGGTCGGCACTGAAGCTTTCTTT. The rearrangement uses TRBV28 and TRBJ1-1, with D possibly being TRBD1 (5 bases). Germline assignment: CDR1 MDHEN and CDR2 SYDVKM. V lost 5 bases, J lost 4 bases, and 14 bases lay in between. The CDR3 runs to 14 residues.

CDR3 sequence: CASSPGKGDRELFF. DNA for the CDR3: TGTGCCAGCTCACCAGGAAAGGGGGACCGGGAGCTGTTTTTT. The V gene is TRBV18, the J gene TRBJ2-2; D perhaps matches TRBD1 (6 bases). The CDR3 is 14 residues long. V shed 2 bases and J shed 9 bases, with 13 bases lying between them. Germline values: CDR1 KGHSH, CDR2 LQKENI.

This clone was seen once. The V call is TRBV9, the J call TRBJ1-2; D is unclear. V lost 0 bases and J 4 bases, leaving 16 bases between the germline ends. The CDR3 length is 16 residues. The germline V gene has CDR1 SGDLS and CDR2 YYNGEE. Written as DNA, the CDR3 is TGTGCCAGCAGCGTAGGGCTCCCAAATACTGGCTATGGCTACACCTTC. Residues: CASSVGLPNTGYGYTF. The entire variable domain, with the rest obtained from reference TRBV9 and TRBJ1-2, is as follows: DSGVTQTPKHLITATGQRVTLRCSPRSGDLSVYWYQQSLDQGLQFLIQYYNGEERAKGNILERFSAQQFPDLHSELNLSSLELGDSALYFCASSVGLPNTGYGYTFGSGTRLTVV.

The chain is built from TRBV7-8 and TRBJ2-1, with 8 bases aligning to TRBD1. The CDR3 is 16 residues long. CDR1 and CDR2 (germline): SGHVS, FQNEAQ. The ends lost 5 bases at V and 5 bases at J; junction bases unmatched: 11. CDR3 region: CASSPRDQTGDNEQFF. The CDR3 DNA is TGTGCCAGCAGCCCACGAGATCAGACAGGGGACAATGAGCAGTTCTTC.

The rearrangement joins TRBV19 to TRBJ1-5; tentative D call: TRBD1 (6 bases). Looked up from germline, CDR1 is LNHDA and CDR2 is SQIVND (reference sequence). V shed 7 bases and J shed 2 bases, with 12 bases lying between them. The CDR3 consists of 14 residues. CDR3 coding DNA: TGTGCCAGTATGAGGGGGAAGGGCAATCAGCCCCAGCATTTT. Protein product: CASMRGKGNQPQHF.

As to this clone: At the DNA level, this CDR3 is encoded by other sequences in the same sample as well. The chain joins TRBV5-1 to TRBJ2-3, with D possibly being TRBD1 (6 bases). Trimming removed 0 bases from V and 0 bases from J, with 8 bases in between. Germline V lookup: CDR1 SGHRS, CDR2 YFSETQ. CDR3 size: 15 residues. CDR3: CASSLEDSSTDTQYF. DNA for the CDR3: TGCGCCAGCAGCTTGGAGGACAGTAGCACAGATACGCAGTATTTT.

This chain uses TRBV3-1 (or the pseudogene TRBV3-2) with TRBJ2-7; 7 bases fit TRBD2. Germline V gives CDR1 LGHDT, CDR2 YNNKEL (reference sequence). V gave up 0 bases and J gave up 2 bases; unmatched junction bases: 7. CDR3 length: 16 residues. The CDR3 nucleotides are TGTGCCAGCAGCCAAGAAGTCGGCGGGAGTACCTACGAGCAGTACTTC. It specifies CASSQEVGGSTYEQYF.

This clone showed up just once. This chain links TRBV19 with TRBJ2-1; the match to TRBD2 covers 8 bases. V shed 8 bases, J shed 6 bases, and the junction held 12 bases outside the gene matches. From germline, CDR1 is LNHDA and CDR2 SQIVND (reference sequence). CDR3 length: 15 amino acids. In nucleotides, the CDR3 is TGTGCCAGTTCCCGGGAGGGATACTCAGCCAATGAGCAGTTCTTC. Its protein is CASSREGYSANEQFF.

The V and J genes are TRBV9 and TRBJ2-6; D is uncertain. V dropped 0 bases and J dropped 0 bases, with 13 bases sitting between them. The V gene's germline CDR1 is SGDLS and CDR2 YYNGEE. The CDR3 has 18 residues. The CDR3 coding sequence is TGTGCCAGCAGCGTAGCGCCCTTCCGGGCCTCTGGGGCCAACGTCCTGACTTTC. Encoded protein: CASSVAPFRASGANVLTF.

The chain carries TRBV2 and TRBJ1-5; D is ambiguous. Germline CDR1 SNHLY, CDR2 FYNNEI. V lost 7 bases, J lost 0 bases, and 10 bases lay in between. The CDR3 runs to 14 residues. CDR3 amino acids: CASNTDSSNQPQHF. CDR3 coding DNA: TGTGCCAGCAACACGGATTCTAGCAATCAGCCCCAGCATTTT.